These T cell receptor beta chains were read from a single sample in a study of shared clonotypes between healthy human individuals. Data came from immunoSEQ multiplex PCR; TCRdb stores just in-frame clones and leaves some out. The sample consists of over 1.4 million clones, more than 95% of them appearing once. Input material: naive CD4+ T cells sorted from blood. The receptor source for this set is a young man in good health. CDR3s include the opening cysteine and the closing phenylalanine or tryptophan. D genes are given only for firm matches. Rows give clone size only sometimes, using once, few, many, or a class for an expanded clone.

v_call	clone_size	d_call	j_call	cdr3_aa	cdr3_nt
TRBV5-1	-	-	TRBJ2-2	CASSLGRGNTGELFF	TGCGCCAGCAGCTTGGGAAGGGGGAACACCGGGGAGCTGTTTTTT
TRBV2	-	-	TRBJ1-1	CASSPASGGDTEAFF	TGTGCCAGCAGCCCTGCGTCGGGCGGAGACACTGAAGCTTTCTTT
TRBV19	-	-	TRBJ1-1	CASIGQQNTEAFF	TGTGCCAGTATTGGGCAGCAGAACACTGAAGCTTTCTTT
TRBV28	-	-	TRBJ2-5	CASQGGSQETQYF	TGTGCCAGCCAGGGGGGGAGCCAAGAGACCCAGTACTTC
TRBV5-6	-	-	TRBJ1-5	CASSLLQGNQPQHF	TGTGCCAGCAGCTTGTTACAGGGTAATCAGCCCCAGCATTTT
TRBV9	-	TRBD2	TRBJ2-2	CASSVDTGWRASGSPRKTGELFF	TGTGCCAGCAGCGTAGATACAGGGTGGCGCGCTAGCGGGAGTCCCCGCAAGACCGGGGAGCTGTTTTTT
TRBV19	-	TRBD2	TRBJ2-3	CASGGGLAGSTDTQYF	TGTGCCAGCGGGGGGGGACTAGCGGGAAGCACAGATACGCAGTATTTT
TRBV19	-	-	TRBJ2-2	CASSIRAPLEELFF	TGTGCCAGTAGTATAAGGGCCCCCTTAGAGGAGCTGTTTTTT
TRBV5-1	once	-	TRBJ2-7	CASSLSGPYEQYF	TGCGCCAGCAGCCTGAGCGGGCCCTACGAGCAGTACTTC
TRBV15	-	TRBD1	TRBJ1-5	CATSRDSGTGSQPQHF	TGTGCCACCAGCAGAGATAGTGGGACAGGGTCCCAGCCCCAGCATTTT
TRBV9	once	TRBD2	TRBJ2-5	CASSTLAGTQETQYF	TGTGCCAGCAGCACTTTAGCGGGGACCCAAGAGACCCAGTACTTC
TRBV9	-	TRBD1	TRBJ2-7	CASSVDPLQGARDEQYF	TGTGCCAGCAGCGTAGATCCACTACAGGGGGCTCGCGACGAGCAGTACTTC
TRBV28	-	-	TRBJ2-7	CASSFVWAYRSYEQYF	TGTGCCAGCAGTTTCGTGTGGGCATACCGATCCTACGAGCAGTACTTC
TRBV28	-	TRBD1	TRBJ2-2	CASRPGQFPGELFF	TGTGCCAGCAGACCGGGACAGTTTCCCGGGGAGCTGTTTTTT
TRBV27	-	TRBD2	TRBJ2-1	CASSTSGRAGNEQFF	TGTGCCAGCAGTACTAGCGGGAGGGCTGGCAATGAGCAGTTCTTC
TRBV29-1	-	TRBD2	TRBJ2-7	CSSPPRGGSSYEQYF	TGCAGCTCCCCCCCTAGGGGAGGGAGCTCCTACGAGCAGTACTTC
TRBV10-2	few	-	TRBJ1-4	CASSESQGGNEKLFF	TGCGCCAGCAGTGAGTCGCAGGGAGGCAATGAAAAACTGTTTTTT
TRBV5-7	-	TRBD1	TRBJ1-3	CASSPAGTGLPHSGNTIYF	TGTGCCAGCAGCCCAGCCGGGACAGGCCTCCCGCACTCTGGAAACACCATATATTTT
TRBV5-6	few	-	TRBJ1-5	CASSLGQSGGPQHF	TGTGCCAGCAGCTTGGGACAGTCTGGCGGGCCCCAGCATTTT
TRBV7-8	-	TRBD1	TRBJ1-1	CASSFYGQGVATEAFF	TGTGCCAGCAGCTTTTACGGACAGGGCGTTGCCACTGAAGCTTTCTTT
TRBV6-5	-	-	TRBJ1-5	CASSLHSPNQPQHF	TGTGCCAGCAGTCTCCACAGCCCCAATCAGCCCCAGCATTTT
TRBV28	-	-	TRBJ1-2	CASSSRRRDSNYGYTF	TGTGCCAGCAGTTCCAGAAGGCGGGACTCAAACTATGGCTACACCTTC
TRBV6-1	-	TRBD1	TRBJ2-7	CASGQGSTYEQYF	TGTGCCAGCGGACAGGGGTCGACCTACGAGCAGTACTTC
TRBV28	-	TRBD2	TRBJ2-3	CASSYGPSGTPYTDTQYF	TGTGCCAGCAGTTACGGGCCTAGCGGGACCCCCTACACAGATACGCAGTATTTT
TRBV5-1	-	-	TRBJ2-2	CASSLAGKGNTGELFF	TGCGCCAGCAGCTTGGCCGGCAAGGGCAACACCGGGGAGCTGTTTTTT
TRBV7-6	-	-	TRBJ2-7	CASSLAEQSYEQYF	TGTGCCAGCAGCTTAGCTGAACAGTCCTACGAGCAGTACTTC
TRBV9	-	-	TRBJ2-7	CASSVGQVSYEQYF	TGTGCCAGCAGCGTAGGTCAGGTAAGCTACGAGCAGTACTTC
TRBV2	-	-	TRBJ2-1	CATVDSQSYNEQFF	TGTGCGACGGTGGACAGCCAATCCTACAATGAGCAGTTCTTC
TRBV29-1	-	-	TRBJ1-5	CSVVLRAGQPQHF	TGCAGCGTTGTCCTCAGGGCAGGTCAGCCCCAGCATTTT
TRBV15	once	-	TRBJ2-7	CATSRSRGLAAPYEQYF	TGTGCCACCAGCAGATCTCGGGGGCTAGCGGCGCCCTACGAGCAGTACTTC
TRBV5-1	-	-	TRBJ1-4	CASSLTPTNEKLFF	TGCGCCAGCAGTTTAACCCCAACTAATGAAAAACTGTTTTTT
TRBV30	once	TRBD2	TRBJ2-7	CAWSMPVAGARYEQYF	TGTGCCTGGAGTATGCCCGTAGCGGGAGCTCGGTACGAGCAGTACTTC
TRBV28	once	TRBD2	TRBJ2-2	CASSLLREGGGELFF	TGTGCCAGCAGTTTATTGCGGGAGGGTGGCGGGGAGCTGTTTTTT
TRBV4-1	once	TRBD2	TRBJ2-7	CASSQRLADYEQYF	TGCGCCAGCAGCCAAAGACTAGCGGACTACGAGCAGTACTTC
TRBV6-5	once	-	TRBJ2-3	CATAGPNTQYF	TGTGCCACCGCCGGGCCAAATACGCAGTATTTT
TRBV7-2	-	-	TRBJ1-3	CASSLRPGNTIYF	TGTGCCAGCAGCCTACGTCCTGGAAACACCATATATTTT
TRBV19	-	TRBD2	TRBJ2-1	CASSITGGGFNEQFF	TGTGCCAGTAGTATAACGGGAGGTGGTTTCAATGAGCAGTTCTTC
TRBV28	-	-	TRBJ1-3	CASSVHQGLASGNTIYF	TGTGCCAGCAGTGTACACCAGGGACTAGCCTCTGGAAACACCATATATTTT
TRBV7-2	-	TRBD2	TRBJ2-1	CASSVGRFNEQFF	TGTGCCAGCAGCGTCGGGAGGTTCAATGAGCAGTTCTTC
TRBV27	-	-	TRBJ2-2	CASRPPNRSGELFF	TGTGCCAGCAGGCCCCCCAATCGCAGCGGGGAGCTGTTTTTT
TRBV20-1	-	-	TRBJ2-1	CSAFYNEQFF	TGCAGTGCCTTCTACAATGAGCAGTTCTTC
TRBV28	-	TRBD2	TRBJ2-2	CASSLAGARAGELFF	TGTGCCAGCAGTTTAGCGGGAGCGAGGGCCGGGGAGCTGTTTTTT
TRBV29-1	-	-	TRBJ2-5	CSGAMAAETQYF	TGCAGCGGTGCTATGGCGGCAGAGACCCAGTACTTC
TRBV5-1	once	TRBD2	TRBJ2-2	CASTPRTSGRGFVGELFF	TGCGCCAGCACCCCCAGGACTAGCGGGAGAGGATTCGTCGGGGAGCTGTTTTTT
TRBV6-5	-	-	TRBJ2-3	CASSLTFRSDTQYF	TGTGCCAGCAGTTTAACATTTAGGTCAGATACGCAGTATTTT
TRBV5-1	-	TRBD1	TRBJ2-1	CASRYGQGDEQFF	TGCGCCAGCAGATACGGACAGGGAGATGAGCAGTTCTTC
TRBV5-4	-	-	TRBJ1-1	CASSGNAGVEAFF	TGTGCCAGCAGCGGCAACGCCGGGGTTGAAGCTTTCTTT
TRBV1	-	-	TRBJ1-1	CTSSLKEMNTEAFF	TGCACCAGCAGCCTGAAAGAAATGAACACTGAAGCTTTCTTT
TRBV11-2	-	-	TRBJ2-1	CASNGGLQPEQFF	TGTGCCAGCAATGGAGGCTTGCAGCCTGAGCAGTTCTTC